A selection of T cell receptor beta chains follows, all from one sample in a study of blood T cell repertoires in COVID-19. Repertoires were generated with immunoSEQ multiplex PCR, while TCRdb's copy carries only in-frame clones and drops some. The profile shows fewer than 200,000 clones, approximately 85% of them singletons. Sequencing was performed on peripheral blood. These receptors all stem from a man aged 40-49 years with acute or convalescent COVID-19. CDR3s include the opening cysteine and the closing phenylalanine or tryptophan. A D gene is named only where the DNA matches it firmly. Not all rows give a size; the values are once, few, many and, for expanded clones, a class.

v_call,j_call,clone_size,d_call,cdr3_nt,cdr3_aa
TRBV5-4,TRBJ2-3,.,TRBD2,TGTGCCAGCAGCCCGGGGGGGGGACTAGTTTCAGATACGCAGTATTTT,CASSPGGGLVSDTQYF
TRBV29-1,TRBJ1-1,.,.,TGCAGCGTTCTCAAACCGGGACACAAGAACACTGAAGCTTTCTTT,CSVLKPGHKNTEAFF
TRBV27,TRBJ2-5,.,TRBD1,TGTGCCAGCAGGACAGGGTTGGGAGAGACCCAGTACTTC,CASRTGLGETQYF
TRBV11-2,TRBJ2-1,.,TRBD2,TGTGCCAGCAGCTTATCTAGCGGGGGCCATGAGCAGTTCTTC,CASSLSSGGHEQFF
TRBV2,TRBJ1-1,.,.,TGTGCCAGCAGTGAACTCCCCGGGGGAGGCGCTGAAGCTTTCTTT,CASSELPGGGAEAFF
TRBV4-3,TRBJ1-1,.,.,TGCGCCAGCAGCCAAGATTCAGGGGTAAGGACTGAAGCTTTCTTT,CASSQDSGVRTEAFF
TRBV25-1,TRBJ1-2,.,TRBD1,TGTGCCAGCAGTGAATATGGAGGACAGGGGCATGGCTACACCTTC,CASSEYGGQGHGYTF
TRBV7-9,TRBJ2-7,.,TRBD1,TGTGCCAGCAGCTATTCCGGGACAGGGAACGAGCAGTACTTC,CASSYSGTGNEQYF
TRBV30,TRBJ1-6,.,TRBD1,TGTGCCTGGACGACAGGGTATAATTCACCCCTCCACTTT,CAWTTGYNSPLHF
TRBV12-3/TRBV12-4,TRBJ1-1,.,TRBD1,TGTGCCAGCAGGCGGACAGGGCCACCTGAAGCTTTCTTT,CASRRTGPPEAFF
TRBV11-2,TRBJ2-7,.,TRBD1,TGTGCCAGCAGCTTTACCGGGACAGGCCCCGAGCAGTACTTC,CASSFTGTGPEQYF
TRBV7-9,TRBJ1-4,.,.,TGTGCCAGCAGCTTAGAAACAGGGAGTGTTGAAAAACTGTTTTTT,CASSLETGSVEKLFF
TRBV29-1,TRBJ1-1,.,TRBD1,TGCAGCGTCAGGGGACAGCTGAACACTGAAGCTTTCTTT,CSVRGQLNTEAFF
TRBV7-2,TRBJ1-5,.,TRBD1,TGTGCCAGCAGCTCGTCCGGGACAGGGAATCAGCCCCAGCATTTT,CASSSSGTGNQPQHF
TRBV7-2,TRBJ1-5,.,TRBD1,TGTGCCAGCAGCCAGGGGGGGACAGGGGGCGTTCAGCCCCAGCATTTT,CASSQGGTGGVQPQHF
TRBV7-3,TRBJ2-3,.,.,TGTGCCAGCAGTTATCTAGGGGGGGCGGATACGCAGTATTTT,CASSYLGGADTQYF
TRBV7-3,TRBJ2-7,.,.,TGTGCCAGCAGCTTACAAGGGGGGACAGCCGAGCAGTACTTC,CASSLQGGTAEQYF
TRBV14,TRBJ2-5,.,.,TGTGCCAGCAGCCAAGCCGCCGGGACCCAGTACTTC,CASSQAAGTQYF
TRBV18,TRBJ1-1,.,.,TGTGCCAGCTCACCTCAACAGACAGCCAACACTGAAGCTTTCTTT,CASSPQQTANTEAFF
TRBV27,TRBJ1-6,few,.,TGTGCCAGCAGTTTTTGGACGGGAAATTCACCCCTCCACTTT,CASSFWTGNSPLHF
TRBV25-1,TRBJ1-5,few,.,TGTGCCAGCAGTGATCAGGGTCAGCCCCAGCATTTT,CASSDQGQPQHF
TRBV3-1/TRBV3-2,TRBJ1-1,.,.,TGTGCCAGCGCAGGGGAAGTGGAAGCTTTCTTT,CASAGEVEAFF
TRBV3-1/TRBV3-2,TRBJ2-7,.,TRBD1,TGTGCCAGCAGCCAACCGGGACAGAAGACCTACGAGCAGTACTTC,CASSQPGQKTYEQYF
TRBV5-4,TRBJ1-1,.,TRBD1,TGTGCCAGCAGCAGGGACAGGTGGGACACTGAAGCTTTCTTT,CASSRDRWDTEAFF